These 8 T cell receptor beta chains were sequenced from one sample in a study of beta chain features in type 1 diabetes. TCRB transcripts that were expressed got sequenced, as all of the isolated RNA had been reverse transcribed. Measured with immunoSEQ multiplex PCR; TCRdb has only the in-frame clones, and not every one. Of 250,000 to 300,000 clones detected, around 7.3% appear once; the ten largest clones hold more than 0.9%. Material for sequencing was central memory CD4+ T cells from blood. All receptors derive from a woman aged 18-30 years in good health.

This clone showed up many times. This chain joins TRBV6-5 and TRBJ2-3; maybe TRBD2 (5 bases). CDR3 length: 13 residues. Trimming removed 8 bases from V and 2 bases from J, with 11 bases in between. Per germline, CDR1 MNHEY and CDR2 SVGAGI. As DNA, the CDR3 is TGTGCCAGCCGCGGGCCGACCACAGATACGCAGTATTTT. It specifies CASRGPTTDTQYF.

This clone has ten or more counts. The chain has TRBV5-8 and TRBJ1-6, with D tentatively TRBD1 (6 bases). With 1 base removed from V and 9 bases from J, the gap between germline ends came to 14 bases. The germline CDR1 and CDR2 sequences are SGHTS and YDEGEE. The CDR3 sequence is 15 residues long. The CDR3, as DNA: TGTGCCAGCAGCTTGTATCAGGGGCCCAGTTCACCCCTCCACTTT. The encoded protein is CASSLYQGPSSPLHF.

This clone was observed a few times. Here the CDR3 DNA reads TGTGCCAGCTCACCGGGCCAGACCTTGCAGGAGACCCAGTACTTC. Translated: CASSPGQTLQETQYF. V usage is TRBV18 and J usage is TRBJ2-5; unclear D gene. This CDR3 spans 15 amino acids. CDR1 is KGHSH, CDR2 LQKENI, per germline. The V and J ends lost 3 bases and 5 bases respectively, with 16 bases between them.

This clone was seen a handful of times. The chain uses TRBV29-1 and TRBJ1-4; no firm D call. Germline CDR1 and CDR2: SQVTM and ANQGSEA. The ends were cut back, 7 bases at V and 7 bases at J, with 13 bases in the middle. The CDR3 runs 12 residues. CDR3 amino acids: CSGRLGSEKLFF. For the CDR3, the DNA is TGCAGCGGGAGGCTCGGAAGTGAAAAACTGTTTTTT. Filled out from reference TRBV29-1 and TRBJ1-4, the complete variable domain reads SAVISQKPSRDICQRGTSLTIQCQVDSQVTMMFWYRQQPGQSLTLIATANQGSEATYESGFVIDKFPISRPNLTFSTLTVSNMSPEDSSIYLCSGRLGSEKLFFGSGTQLSVL.

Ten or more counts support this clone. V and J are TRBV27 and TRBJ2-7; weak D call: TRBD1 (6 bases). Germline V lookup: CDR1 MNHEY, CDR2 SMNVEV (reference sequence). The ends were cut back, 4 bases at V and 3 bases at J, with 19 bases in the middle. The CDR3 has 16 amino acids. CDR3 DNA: TGTGCCAGCAGTTCGGTTGGGGCAGGGGAACACTACGAGCAGTACTTC. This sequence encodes CASSSVGAGEHYEQYF.

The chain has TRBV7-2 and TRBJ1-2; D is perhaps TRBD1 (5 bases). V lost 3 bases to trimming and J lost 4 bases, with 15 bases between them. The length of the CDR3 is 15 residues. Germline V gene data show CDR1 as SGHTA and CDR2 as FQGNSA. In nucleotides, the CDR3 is TGTGCCAGCAGCTTGGTTGAGACGGGGCCCTATGGCTACACCTTC. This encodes CASSLVETGPYGYTF. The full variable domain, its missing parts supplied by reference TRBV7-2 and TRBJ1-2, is GAGVSQSPSNKVTEKGKDVELRCDPISGHTALYWYRQSLGQGLEFLIYFQGNSAPDKSGLPSDRFSAERTGGSVSTLTIQRTQQEDSAVYLCASSLVETGPYGYTFGSGTRLTVV.

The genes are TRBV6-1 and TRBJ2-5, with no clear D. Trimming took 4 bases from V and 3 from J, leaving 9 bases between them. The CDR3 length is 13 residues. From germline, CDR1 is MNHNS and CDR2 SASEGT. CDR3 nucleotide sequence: TGTGCCAGCAGTGGATACTGGGAAGAGACCCAGTACTTC. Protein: CASSGYWEETQYF.

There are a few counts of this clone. The CDR3 sequence is CASSVLTGLNSPLHF. The CDR3, as DNA: TGTGCCAGCAGTGTATTGACAGGGCTTAATTCACCCCTCCACTTT. The rearrangement uses TRBV6-1 and TRBJ1-6; TRBD1 matches at 7 bases. Losses at the gene ends were 4 bases for V and 6 bases for J; bases not matched to a gene: 6. CDR1 is MNHNS and CDR2 is SASEGT in the germline V gene. The CDR3 spans 15 residues.